What follows are 32 T cell receptor beta chains derived from one specimen sequenced in a study of cytomegalovirus exposure and HLA in healthy donors (dated by TCRdb to between 2016 and 2019). The library relied on the immunoSEQ multiplex PCR assay. For the multiplex PCR, a mixture combining 60 forward primers for TCR Vbeta segments and 13 reverse primers for TCR Jbeta segments was used. The immuneACCESS repertoire file appears here via TCRdb, limited to in-frame rearrangements. These files lack a portion of the clones; in checked studies, under half of the deficit traces to unresolved V genes, and the cause of the others is not known. The sample table records around 85,000 clones; just under 80% of these occur just once. The ten largest clones take up about 7.3% of the sample. The specimen was PBMCs. The receptors were gathered from a man aged 25-45 years in good health and CMV-seronegative.

V and J are TRBV4-1 and TRBJ2-5; 9 bases are shared with TRBD1. CDR3 length: 20 residues. V shed 0 bases and J 0 bases; nucleotides not matched to a gene: 14. Germline-derived CDR1 and CDR2 are MGHRA and YSYEKL. CDR3 sequence reads: CASSQDWGTGRTGYQETQYF. The DNA of the CDR3 is TGCGCCAGCAGCCAAGATTGGGGGACAGGGAGGACCGGGTACCAAGAGACCCAGTACTTC.

The chain combines TRBV2 with TRBJ1-3; D is unresolved. The CDR3 loop spans 16 amino acids. Germline V lookup: CDR1 SNHLY, CDR2 FYNNEI. Trimming removed 2 bases from V and 0 bases from J, with 11 bases in between. CDR3 sequence: CASSEIRGISGNTIYF. The CDR3 region has the DNA TGTGCCAGCAGTGAAATTCGAGGGATCTCTGGAAACACCATATATTTT.

The gene calls are TRBV6-1 and TRBJ1-6; 7 bases fit TRBD1. CDR1 and CDR2 from the germline V gene are MNHNS and SASEGT. V shed 4 bases, J shed 7 bases, and the junction held 13 bases outside the gene matches. The CDR3 sequence is 17 residues long. The CDR3 sequence is CASSAPLNRGVNSPLHF. As DNA, the CDR3 is TGTGCCAGCAGTGCTCCTCTTAACAGGGGAGTGAATTCACCCCTCCACTTT.

V gene TRBV5-4 combines with J gene TRBJ1-2; TRBD1 is a possible D gene (5 bases). The CDR3 runs to 12 residues. Trimming took off 0 bases at V and 7 bases at J, with 7 bases between the two ends. From germline, CDR1 is SGHNT and CDR2 YYREEE (reference sequence). CDR3 region: CASSLVGAGYTF. Here the CDR3 DNA reads TGTGCCAGCAGCTTGGTAGGGGCTGGCTACACCTTC.

This clone was seen a handful of times. V and J are TRBV6-5 and TRBJ1-1; no clear D. V lost 0 bases to trimming and J lost 0 bases, with 8 bases between them. The length of the CDR3 is 15 residues. Germline V gene sequence: CDR1 MNHEY, CDR2 SVGAGI. The CDR3 nucleotides are TGTGCCAGCAGTTACTCCGGAGGGCTGAACACTGAAGCTTTCTTT. Its translation: CASSYSGGLNTEAFF.

The V call is TRBV30, the J call TRBJ1-2, with 10 bases identical to TRBD1. Germline V gene lookup returns CDR1 GTSNPN and CDR2 SVGIG (reference sequence). The J segment lost 8 bases and the V segment lost 0 bases, leaving 12 bases of the junction unmatched. The CDR3 has 16 amino acids. This chain's CDR3 is CAWSVRGTGVASGYTF. CDR3 DNA: TGTGCCTGGAGTGTACGTGGGACAGGGGTCGCAAGCGGCTACACCTTC.

J is TRBJ1-3 and V is TRBV6-6; the D gene is possibly TRBD1 (5 bases). Germline V gene data show CDR1 as MNHNY and CDR2 as SVGAGI (reference sequence). Trimming pared 1 base from V and 0 bases from J, leaving 10 bases between. The CDR3 has 16 amino acids. The CDR3 sequence is CASSYYTGISGNTIYF. The CDR3 DNA follows: TGTGCCAGCAGTTACTATACAGGCATCTCTGGAAACACCATATATTTT.

About this clone itself: The identical CDR3 is also encoded by other nucleotide sequences in the sample. The V and J genes are TRBV5-1 and TRBJ1-2, with 7 bases aligning to TRBD1. CDR3 size: 12 residues. Germline V CDR1 and CDR2: SGHRS, YFSETQ. V gave up 4 bases and J gave up 8 bases; unmatched junction bases: 5. The CDR3 nucleotides read TGCGCCAGCAGCCCTGACAGGGCGGGCTACACCTTC. The encoded protein is CASSPDRAGYTF.

The CDR3 bases are TGTGCCAGCTCACGAACCCGGCCGGGACAGGGCTCCTACGAGCAGTACTTC. Protein product: CASSRTRPGQGSYEQYF. The chain carries TRBV18 and TRBJ2-7, with 9 bases identical to TRBD1. V shed 4 bases and J 0 bases; nucleotides not matched to a gene: 10. Per germline, CDR1 KGHSH and CDR2 LQKENI. CDR3 size: 17 residues.

The V gene is TRBV27, the J gene TRBJ2-6; 10 positions agree with TRBD2. Germline loops: CDR1 MNHEY, CDR2 SMNVEV (reference sequence). The CDR3 has 20 amino acids. The V segment lost 0 bases and the J segment 2 bases; nucleotides outside the gene matches: 10. In DNA form, the CDR3 reads TGTGCCAGCAGTTTATCGGTGGCTAGCGGGAGTCTCCCTGGGGCCAACGTCCTGACTTTC. Translating it yields CASSLSVASGSLPGANVLTF. Full variable domain (missing parts from reference TRBV27 and TRBJ2-6): EAQVTQNPRYLITVTGKKLTVTCSQNMNHEYMSWYRQDPGLGLRQIYYSMNVEVTDKGDVPEGYKVSRKEKRNFPLILESPSPNQTSLYFCASSLSVASGSLPGANVLTFGAGSRLTVL.

The gene calls are TRBV5-4 and TRBJ2-4, with 7 bases fitting TRBD1. Trimming removed 4 bases from V and 12 bases from J; junction bases left unmatched: 10. This CDR3 is 13 amino acids long. Germline V gene sequence: CDR1 SGHNT, CDR2 YYREEE (reference sequence). The CDR3, as DNA: TGTGCCAGCAGCCCTAAGGACAGGACCGATCAGTACTTC. Amino acid sequence: CASSPKDRTDQYF. Full variable domain (rest looked up from reference TRBV5-4 and TRBJ2-4): ETGVTQSPTHLIKTRGQQVTLRCSSQSGHNTVSWYQQALGQGPQFIFQYYREEENGRGNFPPRFSGLQFPNYSSELNVNALELDDSALYLCASSPKDRTDQYFGAGTRLSVL.

The gene calls are TRBV2 and TRBJ2-1, with 7 bases matching TRBD2. CDR1 and CDR2 from the germline V gene are SNHLY and FYNNEI. The CDR3 covers 14 residues. V lost 7 bases and J lost 7; bases outside the gene matches: 10. CDR3 sequence: CASTRGDPGNEQFF. The CDR3 DNA reads TGTGCCAGCACCCGGGGGGATCCCGGAAATGAGCAGTTCTTC.

The chain recombines TRBV19 with TRBJ2-5; a weak D match, TRBD1 (5 bases). Looked up from germline, CDR1 is LNHDA and CDR2 is SQIVND (reference sequence). The CDR3 is made up of 14 amino acids. V dropped 0 bases and J dropped 0 bases, with 5 bases sitting between them. Here the CDR3 DNA reads TGTGCCAGTAGTATAGACAGGGACCAAGAGACCCAGTACTTC. The encoded protein is CASSIDRDQETQYF.

This rearrangement joins TRBV12-5 to TRBJ2-5, with 9 bases aligning to TRBD2. The CDR3 loop spans 16 amino acids. The V gene end was trimmed by 5 bases and the J gene end by 3 bases; junction bases not matched to a gene: 10. In germline, CDR1 is LGHNT, CDR2 FRNRAP. CDR3 amino acids: CASGTRGSGSKETQYF. The CDR3 DNA reads as TGTGCTAGTGGTACCCGAGGTAGCGGGAGTAAAGAGACCCAGTACTTC.

J is TRBJ2-7 and V is TRBV4-2; possible D gene TRBD2, 5 bases. Per germline, CDR1 LGHNA and CDR2 YNFKEQ. This CDR3 has 14 amino acids. Trimming shortened V by 3 bases and J by 2 bases, and 11 bases separated the two germline ends. CDR3 sequence (DNA): TGTGCCAGCAGCCATCCCCCGGGAACCTACGAGCAGTACTTC. It encodes CASSHPPGTYEQYF.

V gene TRBV5-1 combines with J gene TRBJ2-7; 7 nucleotides line up with TRBD1. The length of the CDR3 is 16 residues. The V and J ends lost 0 bases and 6 bases, in that order; junction bases with no gene match: 12. Looked up from germline, CDR1 is SGHRS and CDR2 is YFSETQ. Here the CDR3 reads CASSLAPDRKKAEQYF. In DNA form, the CDR3 reads TGCGCCAGCAGCTTGGCGCCGGACAGGAAGAAAGCCGAGCAGTACTTC.

J is TRBJ2-5 and V is TRBV6-1, with 8 bases lining up with TRBD1. The CDR3 totals 14 residues. Germline V gene data show CDR1 as MNHNS and CDR2 as SASEGT. J gave up 4 bases and V 11 bases, and 12 bases lay outside the gene matches. The CDR3 sequence: CAARQGIWGETQYF. The CDR3 DNA follows: TGTGCCGCCCGACAGGGGATCTGGGGAGAGACCCAGTACTTC.

This clone was observed a handful of times. The CDR3 region is CASSLALAGTDTQYF. The CDR3 DNA reads TGCGCCAGCAGCTTGGCACTAGCGGGCACAGATACGCAGTATTTT. The rearrangement uses TRBV5-1 and TRBJ2-3, with 8 nucleotides matching TRBD2. Per the germline V gene, CDR1 is SGHRS and CDR2 is YFSETQ. The CDR3 is 15 amino acids. The J segment lost 1 base and the V segment lost 0 bases, leaving 1 base of the junction unmatched.

J is TRBJ1-2 and V is TRBV9; 7 nucleotides agree with TRBD1. V gave up 3 bases and J gave up 7 bases; unmatched junction bases: 21. The CDR3 contains 18 residues. Germline loops: CDR1 SGDLS, CDR2 YYNGEE. CDR3 protein: CASSGGQTTGRRVGGYTF. The DNA of the CDR3 is TGTGCCAGCAGCGGAGGACAAACGACAGGGCGGAGGGTGGGTGGCTACACCTTC.

This sequence joins TRBV19 and TRBJ2-2; TRBD2 matches at 13 bases. This CDR3 region has 19 residues. Germline-derived CDR1 and CDR2 are LNHDA and SQIVND (reference sequence). J lost 4 bases, V lost 6 bases, and 14 bases had no gene match. The CDR3 bases are TGTGCCAGTAGGGAGACTAGCGGGAGGACCATATACCCCACCGGGGAGCTGTTTTTT. Its translation is CASRETSGRTIYPTGELFF.

The V gene is TRBV6-1, the J gene TRBJ2-1, with TRBD1 identical over 7 bases. Trimming cost V 6 bases and J 9 bases; bases outside gene matches: 8. The CDR3 covers 13 residues. In germline, CDR1 is MNHNS, CDR2 SASEGT. The CDR3 loop is CASRGDSGSEQFF. CDR3 sequence (DNA): TGTGCCAGCAGAGGGGACAGTGGAAGTGAGCAGTTCTTC.

V usage is TRBV10-3 and J usage is TRBJ2-1, with D uncertain. The V and J ends lost 4 bases and 0 bases respectively, with 16 bases between them. Germline lookup yields CDR1 ENHRY and CDR2 SYGVKD. This CDR3 is built from 17 residues. The CDR3 DNA reads TGTGCCATCAGTGGGTCGCGACGAGGTAGCTCCTACAATGAGCAGTTCTTC. As protein: CAISGSRRGSSYNEQFF.

The chain recombines TRBV5-6 with TRBJ1-5, with 7 positions matching TRBD1. This CDR3 region has 13 residues. CDR1 is SGHDT, CDR2 YYEEEE, per germline. V was pared by 3 bases and J by 4 bases, with 1 base of the junction left unmatched. This chain's CDR3 is CASSWGQNQPQHF. DNA for the CDR3: TGTGCCAGCAGCTGGGGACAGAATCAGCCCCAGCATTTT.

V and J are TRBV11-2 and TRBJ1-4; the match to TRBD1 covers 9 bases. Germline CDR1 SGHAT, CDR2 FQNNGV. This CDR3 has 14 residues. J lost 11 bases, V lost 3 bases, and 7 bases had no gene match. CDR3 sequence (DNA): TGTGCCAGCAGCTTCGGACAGGGGCCTGGTAAACTGTTTTTT. Translated: CASSFGQGPGKLFF.

V gene TRBV15 combines with J gene TRBJ2-7; TRBD2 agrees at 9 bases. Germline V CDR1 and CDR2: LNHNV, YYDKDF (reference sequence). V lost 0 bases to trimming and J lost 3 bases; unmatched junction nucleotides: 6. This CDR3 region has 16 residues. Here the CDR3 reads CATSRDFLAGNYEQYF. Here the CDR3 DNA reads TGTGCCACCAGCAGAGATTTTCTAGCGGGGAACTACGAGCAGTACTTC.

The chain joins TRBV5-4 to TRBJ1-6; D is possibly TRBD1 (5 bases). This CDR3 has 12 residues. CDR1 and CDR2 from the germline V gene are SGHNT and YYREEE (reference sequence). Trimming shortened V by 5 bases and J by 5 bases, and 5 bases separated the two germline ends. CDR3 in amino acids: CASRTDNSPLHF. The CDR3 coding sequence is TGTGCCAGCAGGACAGATAATTCACCCCTCCACTTT.

The V call is TRBV21-1, the J call TRBJ2-7; the table's TRBD1 call for D was not verified on the DNA. TRBV21-1 is tagged as a pseudogene. The CDR3 totals 14 residues. In DNA, the CDR3 is TGTGCCAGCAGCATAGCGACAGGGGGCCACGAGCAGTACTTC. It translates to CASSIATGGHEQYF.

The chain employs TRBV6-1 and TRBJ1-2; the D gene is possibly TRBD1 (5 bases). The CDR3 is made up of 14 amino acids. Trimming took 6 bases from V and 6 from J, leaving 17 bases between them. Per germline, CDR1 MNHNS and CDR2 SASEGT. The CDR3 reads CASRLGGDEDGYTF. CDR3 nucleotides: TGTGCCAGCAGACTAGGCGGGGACGAGGATGGCTACACCTTC.

This clone was counted only a few times. This chain links TRBV7-6 with TRBJ2-7, with a weak D call TRBD2 (7 bases). CDR1 is SGHVS, CDR2 FNYEAQ, per germline. This CDR3 contains 17 residues. The V and J ends lost 3 bases and 0 bases respectively, with 18 bases between them. Written as DNA, the CDR3 is TGTGCCAGCAGCTTCCAATTGCGGGGGACAATCTCCTACGAGCAGTACTTC. Its translation is CASSFQLRGTISYEQYF.

This chain connects TRBV7-8 to TRBJ2-1; D possibly corresponds to TRBD2 (7 bases). Germline CDR1 reads SGHVS; CDR2 reads FQNEAQ. With 0 bases removed from V and 7 bases from J, the gap between germline ends came to 13 bases. The CDR3 covers 15 residues. CDR3 region: CASSLAGGPGNEQFF. In nucleotides, the CDR3 is TGTGCCAGCAGCTTAGCGGGGGGGCCAGGGAATGAGCAGTTCTTC.

The rearrangement uses TRBV4-1 and TRBJ2-5; 9 bases map to TRBD1. The trim removed 0 bases at V and 11 bases at J, leaving 13 bases unmatched. Per the germline V gene, CDR1 is MGHRA and CDR2 is YSYEKL. The CDR3 runs to 16 residues. CDR3 residues: CASSQEGTGLNGKQYF. CDR3 DNA sequence: TGCGCCAGCAGCCAAGAGGGGACAGGGCTAAATGGCAAGCAGTACTTC.

The rearrangement links TRBV5-1 to TRBJ2-2, with D maybe TRBD1 (7 bases). Germline V gene sequence: CDR1 SGHRS, CDR2 YFSETQ. This CDR3 has 17 residues. V shed 3 bases and J shed 6 bases, with 21 bases lying between them. The CDR3 region has the DNA TGCGCCAGCAGCTCGATAACGACAGGGCCGGGGGCCGGGGAGCTGTTTTTT. Residues: CASSSITTGPGAGELFF.